These 24 T cell receptor beta chains were all obtained from the same sample, sequenced in a study of identical twins. TCRdb used MiXCR to reprocess the 5' RACE reads, holding one entry per CDR3 protein. The table records about 240,000 distinct CDR3 sequences, roughly 13% of them present only once. The same specimen was also included in a second study, on yellow fever vaccine responses in identical twins.

Sequencing was performed on memory (CD45RO+) T cells sorted from blood. The receptors derive from a woman between 18 and 30 years old in good health.

This clonotype appeared many times. This rearrangement joins TRBV27 to TRBJ2-7; D is possibly TRBD1 (6 bases). Trimming cost V 6 bases and J 1 base, with 13 bases left between them. Germline-derived CDR1 and CDR2 are MNHEY and SMNVEV (reference sequence). CDR3 length: 14 amino acids. DNA for the CDR3: TGTGCCAGCAGCTCTACAGGGTCTTCCTACGAGCAGTACTTC. It yields the protein CASSSTGSSYEQYF.

This clonotype was counted at least ten times. The chain is built from TRBV7-2 and TRBJ2-4; the D gene could be TRBD1 or TRBD2 (5 bases each). CDR1 is SGHTA, CDR2 FQGNSA, per germline. This CDR3 contains 17 residues. The V gene lost 3 bases and the J gene lost 0 bases, with 15 bases spanning the gap. CDR3 nucleotide sequence: TGTGCCAGCAGCTTGGGGGTGGGGGAGCTAGCCAAAAACATTCAGTACTTC. Amino acids: CASSLGVGELAKNIQYF. Complete variable domain (other parts from reference TRBV7-2 and TRBJ2-4): GAGVSQSPSNKVTEKGKDVELRCDPISGHTALYWYRQSLGQGLEFLIYFQGNSAPDKSGLPSDRFSAERTGGSVSTLTIQRTQQEDSAVYLCASSLGVGELAKNIQYFGAGTRLSVL.

V gene TRBV27 combines with J gene TRBJ2-5, with D uncertain. The CDR3 spans 15 residues. The germline CDR1 and CDR2 sequences are MNHEY and SMNVEV (reference sequence). The V end was cut by 5 bases, the J end by 2 bases, with 15 bases between. Here the CDR3 DNA reads TGTGCCAGCAGTAATACCCCGAGAAAACAAGAGACCCAGTACTTC. As protein: CASSNTPRKQETQYF.

The chain has TRBV20-1 and TRBJ2-5; 7 bases are shared with TRBD2. This CDR3 has 13 residues. Germline V gene data show CDR1 as DFQATT and CDR2 as SNEGSKA (reference sequence). Unmatched junction bases numbered 2, after V lost 3 bases and J lost 1 base. CDR3 in amino acids: CSASPGGQETQYF. CDR3 DNA: TGCAGTGCTAGCCCGGGGGGCCAAGAGACCCAGTACTTC.

About this clonotype: Since no conserved phenylalanine or tryptophan closes the CDR3, a read error is the likely cause. This chain joins TRBV29-1 and TRBJ2-5; tentatively, D is TRBD2 (6 bases). From germline, CDR1 is SQVTM and CDR2 ANQGSEA. CDR3 length equals 14 residues. Trimming took off 5 bases at V and 5 bases at J, with 18 bases between the two ends. Written as DNA, the CDR3 is TGCAGCGTTACCTCGGGACTTGGGGGGGAGACCCAGTACATC. As protein: CSVTSGLGGETQYI.

The chain uses TRBV6-1 and TRBJ1-4; no clear D. There are 14 residues in the CDR3. Trimming cost V 6 bases and J 8 bases, with 16 bases left between them. Germline assignment: CDR1 MNHNS and CDR2 SASEGT. CDR3 sequence (DNA): TGTGCCAGCAGGCGGAGATCGGAAGGGGAAAAACTGTTTTTT. Its protein product is CASRRRSEGEKLFF.

V and J are TRBV24-1 and TRBJ2-4; a weak D match, TRBD2 (6 bases). The germline V gene encodes CDR1 KGHDR and CDR2 SFDVKD. Trimming left V 10 bases short and J 1 base short, with 19 bases between. The CDR3 sequence is 16 residues long. CDR3: CATIHPGGLAKNIQYF. As DNA, the CDR3 is TGTGCCACGATCCACCCCGGGGGTCTGGCCAAAAACATTCAGTACTTC.

J is TRBJ1-2 and V is TRBV20-1; D possibly corresponds to TRBD1 (5 bases). V lost 1 base and J lost 11, with 8 bases in between. This CDR3 spans 10 amino acids. Germline V gene lookup returns CDR1 DFQATT and CDR2 SNEGSKA (reference sequence). In DNA form, the CDR3 reads TGCAGTGCTAGAGCCGGGGGTTACACCTTC. It yields the protein CSARAGGYTF.

The chain combines TRBV20-1 with TRBJ2-5; a possible D gene is TRBD1 (6 bases). V shed 5 bases and J shed 0 bases, with 13 bases lying between them. The CDR3 contains 14 residues. CDR1 and CDR2 (germline): DFQATT, SNEGSKA (reference sequence). CDR3 in DNA: TGCAGTGCTGGACCTCAGGGGTACCAAGAGACCCAGTACTTC. Its translation: CSAGPQGYQETQYF.

The chain employs TRBV2 and TRBJ2-5; no firm D call. Germline-derived CDR1 and CDR2 are SNHLY and FYNNEI. V lost 2 bases, J lost 0 bases, and 10 bases lay in between. This CDR3 has 15 amino acids. The CDR3 loop is CASSERARYQETQYF. CDR3 coding DNA: TGTGCCAGCAGTGAACGGGCTAGGTACCAAGAGACCCAGTACTTC.

This clonotype was seen more than once but under ten times. The chain couples TRBV6-2 or TRBV6-3 to TRBJ2-7; TRBD2 agrees at 9 bases. This CDR3 is 16 amino acids long. In germline, CDR1 is MNHEY, CDR2 SVGEGT. The V segment lost 2 bases and the J segment 3 bases; nucleotides outside the gene matches: 8. CDR3 sequence reads: CASSYPSGNQFYEQYF. The CDR3 DNA reads as TGTGCCAGCAGTTACCCTAGCGGGAATCAGTTCTACGAGCAGTACTTC.

The rearrangement uses TRBV10-1 and TRBJ2-7, with D possibly called TRBD1 or TRBD2 (7 bases each). V was clipped by 3 bases and J by 7 bases, with 16 bases between them. The CDR3 totals 14 residues. From germline, CDR1 is WNHNN and CDR2 SYGVQD (reference sequence). The CDR3 DNA follows: TGCGCCAGCAGTGAACACGGGACAGCGGGAGAGCAGTACTTC. Amino acids: CASSEHGTAGEQYF.

A remark on this clonotype: Possible read error: a much larger clone is one base away. The V gene is TRBV5-1, the J gene TRBJ1-5; D remains ambiguous. The length of the CDR3 is 15 residues. Germline CDR1 and CDR2: SGHRS and YFSETQ. The CDR3 sequence: CASSLTGDSNQRQHF. CDR3 bases: TGCGCCAGCAGCTTGACGGGTGATAGCAATCAGCGCCAGCATTTT.

This clonotype was counted at least ten times. The chain couples TRBV18 to TRBJ2-7; 9 bases agree with TRBD1. The CDR3 length is 15 residues. CDR1 and CDR2 (germline): KGHSH, LQKENI. V lost 3 bases, J lost 2 bases, and 5 bases stayed unmatched. CDR3 protein: CASSPGQGEAYEQYF. The CDR3 nucleotides read TGTGCCAGCTCACCGGGACAGGGTGAGGCCTACGAGCAGTACTTC.

This clonotype came up many times. V gene TRBV20-1 combines with J gene TRBJ2-5; the D is unclear. The V gene lost 0 bases and the J gene lost 4 bases, with 12 bases spanning the gap. Germline CDR1 and CDR2: DFQATT and SNEGSKA (reference sequence). The CDR3 consists of 14 residues. For the CDR3, the DNA is TGCAGTGCTAGAGATTTGGGCCTTTTAGAGACCCAGTACTTC. Translated: CSARDLGLLETQYF.

This clonotype was observed a handful of times. J is TRBJ2-2 and V is TRBV3-1, with 12 bases that match TRBD1. Looked up from germline, CDR1 is LGHDT and CDR2 is YNNKEL (reference sequence). V shed 4 bases and J 4 bases; nucleotides not matched to a gene: 4. The CDR3 runs to 16 residues. This chain's CDR3 is CASSRGQGASTGELFF. The CDR3 DNA is TGTGCCAGCAGCCGGGGACAGGGGGCTAGCACCGGGGAGCTGTTTTTT.

This sequence joins TRBV2 and TRBJ2-2; D possibly corresponds to TRBD2 (5 bases). The CDR3 spans 16 residues. V was clipped by 0 bases and J by 2 bases, with 10 bases between them. Germline assignment: CDR1 SNHLY and CDR2 FYNNEI. CDR3 amino acids: CASSEARGINTGELFF. The CDR3 nucleotides are TGTGCCAGCAGTGAAGCGCGAGGGATCAACACCGGGGAGCTGTTTTTT.

This clonotype was seen at least ten times. The gene calls are TRBV20-1 and TRBJ2-1; no clear D gene. The CDR3 spans 13 residues. The V end was cut by 0 bases, the J end by 10 bases, with 13 bases between. Per germline, CDR1 DFQATT and CDR2 SNEGSKA (reference sequence). Written as DNA, the CDR3 is TGCAGTGCTAGAGATCTTGGACGGTTGGAGCAGTTCTTC. Translation: CSARDLGRLEQFF.

The chain has TRBV20-1 and TRBJ2-7, with 7 bases that match TRBD2. Unmatched junction bases numbered 14, after V lost 6 bases and J lost 3 bases. Germline CDR1 DFQATT, CDR2 SNEGSKA (reference sequence). The CDR3 totals 15 residues. The CDR3 region has the DNA TGCAGTGCCGGCGGACCATCACTAGCGCTCTACGAGCAGTACTTC. The encoded protein is CSAGGPSLALYEQYF.

This clonotype occurred many times. The CDR3 spells CASSHRTGGADTQYF. For the CDR3, the DNA is TGCGCCAGCAGCCACCGGACAGGGGGCGCGGATACGCAGTATTTT. The chain recombines TRBV4-3 with TRBJ2-3; 11 nucleotides line up with TRBD1. Trimming removed 3 bases from V and 6 bases from J; junction bases left unmatched: 5. In germline, CDR1 is LGHNA, CDR2 YSLEER. The CDR3 has 15 residues.

This clonotype was recorded a few times. The V call is TRBV7-9, the J call TRBJ1-6, with D unclear. Germline CDR1 and CDR2: SEHNR and FQNEAQ (reference sequence). The CDR3 is made up of 13 amino acids. V was shortened by 4 bases and J by 8 bases, with 9 bases between the two germline ends. The CDR3 reads CASSSRVDSPLHF. The CDR3 DNA reads as TGTGCCAGCAGCTCTCGGGTAGATTCACCCCTCCACTTT.

This clonotype was seen more than once but under ten times. This chain links TRBV24-1 with TRBJ2-5, with D maybe TRBD1 (5 bases). The CDR3 covers 13 residues. V lost 4 bases and J lost 6, with 11 bases in between. CDR1 and CDR2 (germline): KGHDR, SFDVKD. The CDR3 bases are TGTGCCACCAGTGACATCGACAGTCAGACCCAGTACTTC. It specifies CATSDIDSQTQYF.

This clonotype was recorded many times. The chain couples TRBV12-3 or TRBV12-4 to TRBJ1-2, with 7 bases aligning to TRBD1. CDR3 length: 14 amino acids. The V gene end was trimmed by 6 bases and the J gene end by 3 bases; junction bases not matched to a gene: 7. The DNA for the CDR3 is TGTGCCAGCAGCTCGACAGGGAGGTACTATGGCTACACCTTC. Its translation is CASSSTGRYYGYTF.

This sequence joins TRBV4-2 and TRBJ2-7, with D tentatively TRBD1 (6 bases). The V end lost 0 bases, the J end lost 2 bases, and 11 bases lay between the germline ends. This CDR3 has 15 residues. Germline-derived CDR1 and CDR2 are LGHNA and YNFKEQ. The CDR3 here is CASSQDARGTYEQYF. The CDR3 nucleotides are TGTGCCAGCAGCCAAGACGCCAGGGGTACCTACGAGCAGTACTTC.